This T cell receptor (beta chain) was obtained from a study of identical twins (dated by TCRdb to about 2016). As for the study more broadly: The study deep-sequenced TCR alpha and beta repertoires from monozygotic twins, unrelated adults of various ages and cord blood to test whether fetal clonotypes persist. To rule out contamination, replicate twin experiments were performed at different times with different library preparation protocols. Broader findings and caveats from the paper: The excess sharing between twins in beta out-of-frame sequences was weaker because fewer shared sequences reduced the signal-to-noise ratio. Zero-insertion analyses could be partly confounded by invariant T cells such as MAIT and iNKT, although diverse VJ usage argued against such confounding for most clonotypes. Because the same donors could not be followed over many years, conclusions were based on cross-sectional statistical analysis. Compared with coincidental sharing between unrelated individuals, an excess of low generation-probability sequences was observed among out-of-frame TCR alpha sequences shared between twins. In monozygotic twins, recombination models systematically underestimated out-of-frame TCR alpha sharing, but the models matched the sharing seen between unrelated individuals. Fewer insertions were carried by abundant cord blood beta clonotypes; a weaker similar trend was observed in young adult naive repertoires, while no such trend was observed in memory repertoires.

Every donor was a healthy Caucasian. Three pairs of female monozygotic twins, all aged roughly 18 to 30 years, were included in the twin cohort. Positive isolation kits from Invitrogen were used to isolate the CD4+ and CD8+ T cell populations. The library was made by 5' RACE. TCRdb lists the instrument as Illumina HiSeq 2000. A universal primer binding site was added through template switching, and the final cDNA carried a unique molecular identifier so that TCR cDNA molecules could be counted accurately. Specific primers in the conserved constant-segment region were used to synthesize first-strand cDNA for TCR alpha and beta chains. To control for contamination, every cDNA library carried two barcodes: a SMART-Mk sample barcode plus Illumina barcodes. Two successive PCR steps introduced TruSeq adapter sequences along with Illumina sample barcodes. The TCR alpha and beta cDNA libraries were sequenced on the Illumina HiSeq platform using custom primers. Turning to the authors' computational methods: MiGEC processed the raw reads to extract unique molecular identifiers, while MiXCR was used to determine the CDR3 positions. For each individual, recombination models were inferred using an EM algorithm with the repgenHMM and IGoR tools. Shared clonotype analysis was performed with the tcR package in R, normalizing sharing by the product of cloneset sizes. Out-of-frame nonproductive sequences were analyzed to study raw recombination free of thymic and clonal selection effects. TCRdb's own reprocessing of the public reads used fastp at Q25 and MiXCR and kept productive beta chains. Every entry covers one CDR3 protein and lists the most common genes and DNA from its rows. These V and J calls derive from TCRdb rather than the authors' analysis. This sample holds around 490,000 distinct CDR3 sequences; approximately 14% were observed only once. Jointly, the top ten make up roughly 0.44% of the sample.

Of note for this clonotype: What this receptor recognizes is not known. No base-level quality is on record; no much larger clone is a single base apart.

This same sample was also part of a study on yellow fever vaccine responses in identical twins. Reported in the second study: The T cell response to vaccination in identical twins was reported by the authors to appear partly convergent and partly personalized. In identical twins, the study followed T cell clones that responded to the vaccine with precision.

The sequenced sample was CD4+ T cells sorted from blood. This receptor was obtained from a woman aged 18-29 years in good health.

The DNA sequence is TGTGCCAGCAGCCCCTGGGACAGCAACAATGAGCAGTTCTTC. It translates to CASSPWDSNNEQFF. The chain is encoded by TRBV7-2 joined to TRBJ2-1, and 7 bases in between align with TRBD1. From cysteine to phenylalanine, the CDR3 is 14 amino acids long. Left in the record is the CDR3 DNA by itself, 42 bases read in frame from the first base. The CDR1 and CDR2 encoded by the germline V gene are SGHTA and FQGNSA. V is pruned by 5 bases and J by 5 bases, leaving 6 bases of the junction without a gene match.